This T cell receptor beta chain emerged from a study of shared clonotypes between healthy human individuals. The CDR3 extends over 14 amino acids. V gave up 2 bases and J gave up 2 bases, with 9 bases separating them. CDR1 is SGHTA and CDR2 is FQGNSA in the germline V gene. About this clone itself: Its antigen is currently unknown.

Repertoires were generated with immunoSEQ multiplex PCR, while TCRdb's copy carries only in-frame clones and drops some. Seen here are millions of clones, 85% to 95% observed once, and the top ten hold roughly 0.15%. Study donors comprised healthy, HIV-negative adults devoid of recent acute infection or vaccination. Findings and limits, study-wide: Tissue TCR repertoires likely differ from these blood-only repertoires.

Sample: naive CD4+ T cells sorted from blood. Subset given: CD45RA+ positively selected. The V call is TRBV7-2, the J call TRBJ2-5; the D gene is possibly TRBD2 (5 bases). The TCR sequence derives from a man between 18 and 29 years old in good health. The CDR3 DNA sequence: TGTGCCAGCAGCTTATCTAGAGGGCAAGAGACCCAGTACTTC. Protein product: CASSLSRGQETQYF.